This paragraph covers one T cell receptor beta chain sequence. This CDR3 contains 17 residues. The germline CDR1 and CDR2 sequences are SGDLS and YYNGEE. J gave up 1 base and V 0 bases, and 6 bases lay outside the gene matches. These data are taken from a study of T cell changes during pregnancy in multiple sclerosis. Generated by immunoSEQ multiplex PCR, the TCRdb table keeps only in-frame clones and is missing some. Of around 62,000 clones in the sample, 93% are singletons; the top ten hold less than 4.5%. The origin of this receptor is a female donor with multiple sclerosis, enrolled in a pregnancy study. The sample in question was CD8+ T cells from peripheral blood mononuclear cells, obtained in the second trimester of pregnancy. The V call is TRBV9, the J call TRBJ2-7; 11 nucleotides match TRBD2. The CDR3 region is CASSVDPTSGSSYEQYF. The CDR3 region has the DNA TGTGCCAGCAGCGTAGATCCCACTAGCGGGAGTTCCTACGAGCAGTACTTC.